This passage covers 23 T cell receptor beta chains from one sample sequenced in a study of Graves' ophthalmopathy and Graves' hyperthyroidism. TCR beta CDR3 amplification used RNA transcripts. HTBI primers were employed in first-round RT-PCR, then a second-round multiplex PCR followed. TCRdb passed the multiplex PCR reads through MiXCR, listing each CDR3 protein once. The data show 580,000 or so distinct CDR3 sequences, roughly 40% seen once. Input material: peripheral blood or thyroid tissue (not recorded which). Receptors were obtained from an adult man with Graves' hyperthyroidism.

As to this clonotype: Lacking the conserved final phenylalanine or tryptophan, this CDR3 likely reflects a read error. The chain links TRBV30 to TRBJ1-1, with D possibly being TRBD1 (5 bases). Trimming pared 2 bases from V and 0 bases from J, leaving 10 bases between. Germline CDR1 and CDR2: GTSNPN and SVGIG (reference sequence). The CDR3 loop spans 14 amino acids. DNA for the CDR3: TGTGCCTGGAGTCGGGGCGAAATGAACACTGAAGCTTTCCTT. Its translation: CAWSRGEMNTEAFL.

This clonotype was detected ten times or more. CDR3 sequence (DNA): TGCGCCAGCAGTTCGGGCTCCCATCAGCCCCAGCATTTT. Its translation: CASSSGSHQPQHF. The V and J genes are TRBV10-2 and TRBJ1-5; D is ambiguous. Germline assignment: CDR1 WSHSY and CDR2 SAAADI. V was pared by 5 bases and J by 5 bases, with 10 bases between. This CDR3 comprises 13 residues.

This chain links TRBV6-1 with TRBJ1-1; 8 bases are a match to TRBD1. The trim removed 5 bases at V and 3 bases at J, leaving 5 bases unmatched. Per germline, CDR1 MNHNS and CDR2 SASEGT. The CDR3 totals 14 residues. In DNA, the CDR3 is TGTGCCAGCAGTTCAGGGGGCGGGGACACTGAAGCTTTCTTT. Its protein is CASSSGGGDTEAFF.

On this clonotype itself: This may arise from a read error, as a much more abundant clone is one base away. The J gene is TRBJ1-1, the V gene TRBV29-1; D is ambiguous. CDR1 is SQVTM, CDR2 ANQGSEA, per germline. The CDR3 covers 11 residues. With 6 bases removed from V and 1 base from J, the gap between germline ends came to 6 bases. CDR3 sequence: CSVRKNTEAFF. CDR3 in DNA: TGCAGCGTACGTAAGAACACTGAAGCTTTCTTT.

Of note for this clonotype: A much larger clone differs from this one at a single base, so this may be a read error. J is TRBJ1-5 and V is TRBV20-1, with D possibly being TRBD1 (5 bases). This CDR3 region has 14 residues. Germline CDR1 is DFQATT and CDR2 is SNEGSKA (reference sequence). The germline V and J ends were trimmed by 5 bases and 4 bases, with 15 bases remaining between them. The CDR3 protein is CSAPQPGFNQPQHF. CDR3 in DNA: TGCAGTGCTCCCCAACCAGGGTTTAATCAGCCCCAGCATTTT.

The table lists this clonotype with many counts. This chain connects TRBV19 to TRBJ2-7; the match to TRBD1 covers 8 bases. Germline V gene data show CDR1 as LNHDA and CDR2 as SQIVND (reference sequence). The CDR3 totals 13 residues. Trimming took 8 bases from V and 6 from J; bases not matched to a gene: 9. The CDR3 loop is CASHGQGSAEQYF. The DNA for the CDR3 is TGTGCCAGTCATGGACAGGGCTCCGCCGAGCAGTACTTC. Full variable domain (rest looked up from reference TRBV19 and TRBJ2-7): DGGITQSPKYLFRKEGQNVTLSCEQNLNHDAMYWYRQDPGQGLRLIYYSQIVNDFQKGDIAEGYSVSREKKESFPLTVTSAQKNPTAFYLCASHGQGSAEQYFGPGTRLTVT.

Many counts were recorded for this clonotype. The CDR3 DNA reads TGCAGTGCTAGAGATCCAGTCTCTTCCTACGAGCAGTACTTC. Its translation is CSARDPVSSYEQYF. The chain combines TRBV20-1 with TRBJ2-7; D is unclear. Germline CDR1 reads DFQATT; CDR2 reads SNEGSKA (reference sequence). V gave up 0 bases and J gave up 1 base, with 10 bases separating them. This CDR3 region has 14 residues.

In this sample, this clonotype turned up once. The chain has TRBV24-1 and TRBJ2-7; 7 bases map to TRBD1. CDR1 KGHDR and CDR2 SFDVKD come from the germline V gene. This CDR3 is 13 amino acids long. V lost 12 bases, J lost 0 bases, and 7 bases stayed unmatched. The CDR3 loop is CAHRGQSSYEQYF. CDR3 sequence (DNA): TGTGCCCACAGGGGCCAGAGCTCCTACGAGCAGTACTTC.

This clonotype was counted at least ten times. The genes are TRBV7-9 and TRBJ1-1; tentative D call: TRBD1 (5 bases). This CDR3 comprises 15 residues. CDR1 SEHNR and CDR2 FQNEAQ come from the germline V gene (reference sequence). Trimming removed 3 bases at V and 1 base at J, with 12 bases between. The DNA of the CDR3 is TGTGCCAGCAGCTTGTTCGGGGGAGGGAACACTGAAGCTTTCTTT. Protein product: CASSLFGGGNTEAFF.

This clonotype was counted at least ten times. The rearrangement joins TRBV20-1 to TRBJ2-7; 7 nucleotides match TRBD1. Germline trimming cut 6 bases from V and 4 bases from J; bases unmatched to any gene: 6. The germline gives CDR1 DFQATT, CDR2 SNEGSKA (reference sequence). The CDR3 is 12 amino acids. The CDR3 DNA reads as TGCAGTGCAAGACAGGGTGGGTACGAGCAGTACTTC. Translation: CSARQGGYEQYF.

This clonotype has a count of ten or more. The rearrangement joins TRBV5-6 to TRBJ2-7, with D possibly TRBD1 on 5 matching bases. This CDR3 comprises 12 residues. The V end lost 4 bases, the J end lost 4 bases, and 9 bases lay between the germline ends. Per germline, CDR1 SGHDT and CDR2 YYEEEE. CDR3 sequence: CASSVRQYEQYF. The CDR3, as DNA: TGTGCCAGCAGCGTGAGACAGTACGAGCAGTACTTC.

The sample holds many counts of this clonotype. The V and J genes are TRBV5-6 and TRBJ2-5, with D perhaps matching TRBD2 (5 bases). This CDR3 region has 16 residues. Trimming shortened V by 1 base and J by 0 bases, and 13 bases separated the two germline ends. Germline loops: CDR1 SGHDT, CDR2 YYEEEE. In DNA form, the CDR3 reads TGTGCCAGCAGCTTGAGAGGGATGGGGTACCAAGAGACCCAGTACTTC. It is translated as CASSLRGMGYQETQYF.

This clonotype was seen many times. V is TRBV5-4 and J is TRBJ1-6, with D perhaps matching TRBD1 (5 bases). Trimming pared 3 bases from V and 9 bases from J, leaving 7 bases between. The germline gives CDR1 SGHNT, CDR2 YYREEE (reference sequence). The CDR3 totals 12 residues. DNA of the CDR3: TGTGCCAGCAGCTGGAGGGGTTCACCCCTCCACTTT. Translation gives CASSWRGSPLHF.

This clonotype appeared many times. This chain uses TRBV11-2 with TRBJ2-5; weak D call: TRBD1 (5 bases). The length of the CDR3 is 14 residues. The V and J ends lost 5 bases and 2 bases respectively, with 12 bases between them. Germline assignment: CDR1 SGHAT and CDR2 FQNNGV. The CDR3 spells CASSPRGKQETQYF. CDR3 DNA: TGTGCCAGCAGCCCAAGGGGCAAACAAGAGACCCAGTACTTC.

The chain links TRBV7-9 to TRBJ2-5; 7 bases fit TRBD1. The CDR3 loop spans 18 amino acids. V dropped 1 base and J dropped 2; count of bases not matched to a gene: 13. Germline assignment: CDR1 SEHNR and CDR2 FQNEAQ (reference sequence). CDR3 loop: CASSLGLVAGTAQETQYF. Here the CDR3 DNA reads TGTGCCAGCAGCTTAGGTCTCGTCGCAGGGACAGCACAAGAGACCCAGTACTTC.

The chain joins TRBV6-6 to TRBJ2-2; possibly TRBD2 for D (5 bases). Germline V gene sequence: CDR1 MNHNY, CDR2 SVGAGI (reference sequence). The germline V and J ends were trimmed by 5 bases and 0 bases, with 10 bases remaining between them. This CDR3 spans 15 amino acids. The CDR3 region is CASSDYSSNTGELFF. DNA of the CDR3: TGTGCCAGCAGTGACTACAGCTCGAACACCGGGGAGCTGTTTTTT.

This chain connects TRBV29-1 to TRBJ1-2; weak D call: TRBD1 (6 bases). Trimming removed 6 bases from V and 8 bases from J, with 19 bases in between. CDR1 is SQVTM, CDR2 ANQGSEA, per germline. This CDR3 comprises 13 residues. The DNA for the CDR3 is TGCAGCGTGGCGTCTACAGGGCCGTACGGCTACACCTTC. Encoded protein: CSVASTGPYGYTF.

In its sample, this clonotype was seen a few times. This chain connects TRBV7-2 to TRBJ1-6, with D perhaps matching TRBD1 (6 bases). CDR3 length equals 12 residues. CDR1 SGHTA and CDR2 FQGNSA come from the germline V gene. V lost 5 bases to trimming and J lost 15 bases, with 14 bases between them. The CDR3 reads CASSIGGSVLHF. In DNA form, the CDR3 reads TGTGCCAGCAGCATAGGGGGTAGCGTCCTCCACTTT.

A remark on this clonotype: A read error is likely, as this CDR3 ends without the conserved phenylalanine or tryptophan. The DNA is left out, because the CDR3 cannot be placed on it with certainty; the CDR3 is given as TCRdb lists it. This chain connects TRBV7-9 to TRBJ1-5. Germline CDR1 reads SEHNR; CDR2 reads FQNEAQ (reference sequence). The CDR3 spans 8 residues, counting both ends. The CDR3 spells CASSTEPG.

About this clonotype itself: One end of the junction fails to match germline, which may point to a read error. The chain employs TRBV10-2 and TRBJ1-5, with 7 bases matching TRBD1. In germline, CDR1 is WSHSY, CDR2 SAAADI. This CDR3 region has 14 residues. CDR3 coding DNA: TGTGCCAGCAGTGCGCCCGGGACAGATCAGCCCCAGCATTTT. It specifies CASSAPGTDQPQHF.

The table lists this clonotype with many counts. The rearrangement links TRBV7-2 to TRBJ2-6; D unresolved. Germline CDR1 SGHTA, CDR2 FQGNSA. Deletions cut 4 bases from V and 4 bases from J, with 11 bases between. The CDR3 sequence is 15 residues long. This CDR3 reads CASSYPSPGANVLTF. The CDR3 bases are TGTGCCAGCAGCTACCCCTCCCCAGGGGCCAACGTCCTGACTTTC. Combining the CDR3 with reference TRBV7-2 and TRBJ2-6 gives the whole variable domain GAGVSQSPSNKVTEKGKDVELRCDPISGHTALYWYRQSLGQGLEFLIYFQGNSAPDKSGLPSDRFSAERTGGSVSTLTIQRTQQEDSAVYLCASSYPSPGANVLTFGAGSRLTVL.

This clonotype was counted only a few times. This rearrangement joins TRBV7-6 to TRBJ2-2; unclear D gene. Trimming shortened V by 5 bases and J by 6 bases, and 22 bases separated the two germline ends. The CDR3 sequence is 17 residues long. In germline, CDR1 is SGHVS, CDR2 FNYEAQ. The CDR3: CASSGMSPAGVPGELFF. Here the CDR3 DNA reads TGTGCCAGCAGCGGAATGAGCCCGGCAGGCGTCCCCGGGGAGCTGTTTTTT.

This clonotype was counted between two and nine times. Relative to the germline gene, one junction end is altered; a read error may explain this. The chain is built from TRBV29-1 and TRBJ2-2; D not certain. The germline V gene has CDR1 SQVTM and CDR2 ANQGSEA. CDR3 length: 13 residues. This CDR3 is CAWSVTRAGELFF. The CDR3 DNA reads as TGTGCCTGGAGTGTAACGCGCGCCGGGGAGCTGTTTTTT.